The 32 T cell receptor beta chains below all came from one sample that was sequenced in a study of blood T cell repertoires in COVID-19. The protocol was immunoSEQ multiplex PCR, while the TCRdb copy is restricted to in-frame clones and leaves out a portion. This sample has roughly 400,000 clones; more than 70% occur once, and the top ten carry 2% to 2.5%. Sequences were obtained from peripheral blood. The receptors originated from a woman in her sixties or seventies with COVID-19, enrolled during active disease.

The chain employs TRBV9 and TRBJ1-3; tentatively, D is TRBD1 (5 bases). The CDR3 consists of 13 residues. Trimming pared 8 bases from V and 5 bases from J, leaving 14 bases between. CDR1 SGDLS and CDR2 YYNGEE come from the germline V gene. CDR3 residues: CASSGGTRNTIYF. CDR3 nucleotides: TGTGCCAGTTCTGGGGGGACCCGAAACACCATATATTTT.

The chain joins TRBV7-8 to TRBJ1-5; no clear D. The CDR3 contains 14 residues. CDR1 and CDR2 (germline): SGHVS, FQNEAQ. V dropped 1 base and J dropped 3 bases, with 7 bases sitting between them. CDR3 coding DNA: TGTGCCAGCAGCTTAGTTGGAGACAATCAGCCCCAGCATTTT. Its translation: CASSLVGDNQPQHF.

The J gene is TRBJ2-7, the V gene TRBV6-5; a possible D gene is TRBD1 (6 bases). Looked up from germline, CDR1 is MNHEY and CDR2 is SVGAGI. Trimming pared 2 bases from V and 0 bases from J, leaving 8 bases between. The length of the CDR3 is 14 residues. CDR3: CASSYQGHSYEQYF. In DNA form, the CDR3 reads TGTGCCAGCAGTTACCAGGGGCACTCCTACGAGCAGTACTTC.

This rearrangement joins TRBV5-1 to TRBJ2-7, with a weak D call TRBD2 (7 bases). Germline CDR1 reads SGHRS; CDR2 reads YFSETQ. Trimming pared 4 bases from V and 5 bases from J, leaving 16 bases between. This CDR3 is built from 14 residues. In DNA, the CDR3 is TGCGCCAGCAGCGGTTTTACGGGGGGCAACGAGCAGTACTTC. Encoded protein: CASSGFTGGNEQYF.

V and J are TRBV30 and TRBJ1-5, with TRBD1 as a possible D gene (5 bases). Per the germline V gene, CDR1 is GTSNPN and CDR2 is SVGIG (reference sequence). The CDR3 is made up of 15 amino acids. The V gene lost 0 bases and the J gene lost 3 bases, with 12 bases spanning the gap. The CDR3 loop reads CAWSVQALPNQPQHF. The CDR3 DNA is TGTGCCTGGAGTGTACAGGCACTCCCCAATCAGCCCCAGCATTTT.

The chain links TRBV5-1 to TRBJ2-5; 7 bases are a match to TRBD2. Germline loops: CDR1 SGHRS, CDR2 YFSETQ. CDR3 length equals 14 residues. The trim removed 3 bases at V and 7 bases at J, leaving 9 bases unmatched. The CDR3 sequence: CASSYRAPGGTQYF. In nucleotides, the CDR3 is TGCGCCAGCAGCTACCGGGCCCCGGGAGGGACCCAGTACTTC.

The chain has TRBV5-1 and TRBJ1-1; TRBD1 is a possible D gene (6 bases). CDR1 SGHRS and CDR2 YFSETQ come from the germline V gene. V was pared by 3 bases and J by 8 bases, with 26 bases between. This CDR3 is built from 17 residues. This chain's CDR3 is CASSSNLIQGSMSEAFF. The CDR3 DNA reads as TGCGCCAGCAGCTCAAACCTCATTCAGGGGTCCATGTCGGAAGCTTTCTTT.

This chain links TRBV6-4 with TRBJ1-4; 8 nucleotides line up with TRBD1. The V gene end was trimmed by 0 bases and the J gene end by 11 bases; junction bases not matched to a gene: 8. Germline CDR1 is MRHNA and CDR2 is SNTAGT. The CDR3 has 15 amino acids. The CDR3 loop is CASSDSDGQGWKLFF. In DNA form, the CDR3 reads TGTGCCAGCAGTGACTCAGATGGACAGGGTTGGAAACTGTTTTTT.

The chain links TRBV7-3 to TRBJ2-7; 9 nucleotides match TRBD2. Unmatched junction bases numbered 10, after V lost 2 bases and J lost 2 bases. Germline V CDR1 and CDR2: SGHTA, FQGTGA. The CDR3 has 17 residues. CDR3 sequence (DNA): TGTGCCAGCAGCTTAGGCGGGGAAGCGGGGGGAACCTACGAGCAGTACTTC. It translates to CASSLGGEAGGTYEQYF.

The V gene is TRBV11-2, the J gene TRBJ2-7, with 7 bases identical to TRBD1. The CDR3 has 15 amino acids. V lost 2 bases, J lost 0 bases, and 4 bases stayed unmatched. Germline CDR1 is SGHAT and CDR2 is FQNNGV. The CDR3 nucleotides read TGTGCCAGCAGCTTATACGGACAGGACTCCTACGAGCAGTACTTC. Its protein is CASSLYGQDSYEQYF.

The chain combines TRBV6-5 with TRBJ1-2; D is possibly TRBD1 (5 bases). Trimming pared 4 bases from V and 2 bases from J, leaving 11 bases between. CDR3 length: 14 residues. Germline V gene sequence: CDR1 MNHEY, CDR2 SVGAGI. In nucleotides, the CDR3 is TGTGCCAGCAGTTTAGCGGGGGGAAACTATGGCTACACCTTC. Protein: CASSLAGGNYGYTF.

The chain uses TRBV7-9 and TRBJ2-1; 10 positions match TRBD2. V shed 5 bases and J 2 bases; nucleotides not matched to a gene: 3. The CDR3 consists of 15 residues. Germline CDR1 SEHNR, CDR2 FQNEAQ (reference sequence). In nucleotides, the CDR3 is TGTGCCAGCAGCGTAAGCGGGGGGGCCTACAATGAGCAGTTCTTC. Its translation is CASSVSGGAYNEQFF.

V and J are TRBV3-1 (or the pseudogene TRBV3-2) and TRBJ1-5, with 8 bases matching TRBD1. CDR3 length equals 13 residues. J was trimmed by 11 bases and V by 5 bases; bases with no gene match: 8. Germline CDR1 reads LGHDT; CDR2 reads YNNKEL (reference sequence). This chain's CDR3 is CASSDGQGVTQHF. In nucleotides, the CDR3 is TGTGCCAGCAGCGACGGACAGGGAGTGACCCAGCATTTT.

The rearrangement joins TRBV10-1 to TRBJ2-7; 9 bases fit TRBD1. The CDR3 is 14 amino acids. Germline V gene lookup returns CDR1 WNHNN and CDR2 SYGVQD (reference sequence). The V gene end was trimmed by 5 bases and the J gene end by 3 bases; junction bases not matched to a gene: 5. DNA for the CDR3: TGCGCCAGCAGTCTGGGACAGGGACACTACGAGCAGTACTTC. The encoded protein is CASSLGQGHYEQYF.

The rearrangement uses TRBV5-1 and TRBJ2-7, with TRBD2 as a possible D gene (6 bases). Germline V gives CDR1 SGHRS, CDR2 YFSETQ. Between the trimmed V and J ends, which lost 3 bases and 5 bases, there was a span of 15 bases. The length of the CDR3 is 14 residues. The CDR3 DNA reads TGCGCCAGCAGCTCGGACTATATAATCGACGAGCAGTACTTC. This translates into CASSSDYIIDEQYF.

This clone has just a few counts. The chain recombines TRBV5-1 with TRBJ2-7, with 9 bases lining up with TRBD1. CDR1 and CDR2 from the germline V gene are SGHRS and YFSETQ. The CDR3 loop spans 15 amino acids. V trimming: 3 bases; J trimming: 4 bases; junction bases outside the gene matches: 8. The CDR3: CASSSGTGPGYEQYF. Here the CDR3 DNA reads TGCGCCAGCAGCTCTGGGACAGGGCCGGGTTACGAGCAGTACTTC.

J is TRBJ1-1 and V is TRBV11-3; 7 bases are shared with TRBD1. The V gene's germline CDR1 is SGHNT and CDR2 YENEEA. Germline trimming cut 5 bases from V and 6 bases from J; bases unmatched to any gene: 9. The CDR3 is 14 amino acids. The DNA for the CDR3 is TGTGCCAGCAGCCAAACAGGGGTGTCGGCTGAAGCTTTCTTT. Protein: CASSQTGVSAEAFF.

The chain uses TRBV10-3 and TRBJ2-4, with D possibly TRBD2 on 6 matching bases. CDR3 length: 15 amino acids. V was shortened by 9 bases and J by 0 bases, with 15 bases between the two germline ends. Germline V gene sequence: CDR1 ENHRY, CDR2 SYGVKD. The CDR3 loop reads CAISRGAGAKNIQYF. CDR3 in DNA: TGTGCCATTTCGCGTGGAGCGGGAGCCAAAAACATTCAGTACTTC.

Details on this clone: A junction boundary mismatches the germline segment, possibly from a read error. The chain employs TRBV7-2 and TRBJ2-1; 8 nucleotides match TRBD2. CDR3 length equals 13 residues. Germline-derived CDR1 and CDR2 are SGHTA and FQGNSA. For the CDR3, the DNA is TGTGCCAGCAGCCCCGATGGTAGCGGGATCCTTATCTTC. This translates into CASSPDGSGILIF.

V and J are TRBV5-1 and TRBJ2-5; 13 bases line up with TRBD2. The CDR3 totals 17 residues. The ends lost 4 bases at V and 5 bases at J; junction bases unmatched: 11. In germline, CDR1 is SGHRS, CDR2 YFSETQ. CDR3 coding DNA: TGCGCCAGCAGCGGGACTAGCGGGGTGATACTCAGGGAGACCCAGTACTTC. Translation gives CASSGTSGVILRETQYF.

This clone was picked up one time. The CDR3 reads CASSQDRQGAYTGEANTEAFF. The CDR3 DNA reads as TGCGCCAGCAGCCAAGACAGGCAGGGGGCGTATACGGGTGAAGCGAACACTGAAGCTTTCTTT. This chain joins TRBV4-1 and TRBJ1-1; 8 bases match TRBD1. This CDR3 is 21 amino acids long. Losses at the gene ends were 0 bases for V and 1 base for J; bases not matched to a gene: 19. Germline V gives CDR1 MGHRA, CDR2 YSYEKL.

CDR3 region: CASRDFDISETQYF. The CDR3 bases are TGTGCCAGCAGGGATTTTGACATCTCAGAGACCCAGTACTTC. This chain uses TRBV2 with TRBJ2-5; D is unresolved. CDR3 length equals 14 residues. Germline V gives CDR1 SNHLY, CDR2 FYNNEI. The ends were cut back, 6 bases at V and 4 bases at J, with 15 bases in the middle.

The chain uses TRBV9 and TRBJ2-1; tentative D call: TRBD2 (7 bases). Germline V gene data show CDR1 as SGDLS and CDR2 as YYNGEE. V lost 5 bases and J 7 bases, leaving 19 bases between the germline ends. The CDR3 consists of 15 residues. The chain's CDR3 is CASRPPGGGFNEQFF. The CDR3 DNA is TGTGCCAGCAGACCCCCTGGGGGGGGCTTTAATGAGCAGTTCTTC.

The genes are TRBV5-1 and TRBJ1-2, with 11 bases matching TRBD1. CDR3 length: 14 amino acids. The V segment lost 4 bases and the J segment 6 bases; nucleotides outside the gene matches: 5. CDR1 and CDR2 from the germline V gene are SGHRS and YFSETQ. The CDR3 protein is CASSRAGQGDGYTF. The CDR3 nucleotides read TGCGCCAGCAGCCGTGCGGGACAGGGGGATGGCTACACCTTC.

This clone occurred once. The genes are TRBV28 and TRBJ1-6; tentative D call: TRBD1 (5 bases). This CDR3 is 16 amino acids long. Germline loops: CDR1 MDHEN, CDR2 SYDVKM. V was clipped by 1 base and J by 9 bases, with 16 bases between them. The CDR3 nucleotides are TGTGCCAGCAGTTTATATGGGGGAGGGGTGATTTCACCCCTCCACTTT. It yields the protein CASSLYGGGVISPLHF.

The chain links TRBV19 to TRBJ2-3; D remains unclear. V was cut by 6 bases and J by 2 bases, with 9 bases left in between. The germline gives CDR1 LNHDA, CDR2 SQIVND (reference sequence). The CDR3 totals 13 residues. DNA of the CDR3: TGTGCCAGTAGCGTCCCCGTCACAGATACGCAGTATTTT. Protein: CASSVPVTDTQYF.

The gene calls are TRBV18 and TRBJ2-3; D uncertain. From germline, CDR1 is KGHSH and CDR2 LQKENI. V shed 2 bases and J shed 0 bases, with 6 bases lying between them. CDR3 length: 14 residues. CDR3 in DNA: TGTGCCAGCTCACCAACTGGTAGCACAGATACGCAGTATTTT. As protein: CASSPTGSTDTQYF.

This chain joins TRBV7-2 and TRBJ2-1; D remains ambiguous. Germline loops: CDR1 SGHTA, CDR2 FQGNSA. V was trimmed by 5 bases and J by 1 base, leaving 6 bases between them. This CDR3 is 13 amino acids long. The CDR3 reads CASSGASYNEQFF. Here the CDR3 DNA reads TGTGCCAGCAGCGGAGCATCCTACAATGAGCAGTTCTTC.

This chain connects TRBV9 to TRBJ2-1; 9 bases are a match to TRBD2. The CDR3 loop spans 15 amino acids. Trimming took 3 bases from V and 4 from J; bases not matched to a gene: 5. CDR1 is SGDLS, CDR2 YYNGEE, per germline. CDR3 amino acids: CASSADSGGYNEQFF. DNA of the CDR3: TGTGCCAGCAGCGCTGATAGCGGGGGTTACAATGAGCAGTTCTTC.

The rearrangement links TRBV6-5 to TRBJ2-2, with a weak D call TRBD1 (6 bases). V lost 6 bases and J lost 1, with 9 bases in between. The germline gives CDR1 MNHEY, CDR2 SVGAGI. The CDR3 extends over 14 amino acids. CDR3 amino acids: CASRVQGNTGELFF. DNA for the CDR3: TGTGCCAGCAGAGTACAGGGGAACACCGGGGAGCTGTTTTTT.

J is TRBJ2-5 and V is TRBV24-1, with TRBD1 identical over 10 bases. Germline V lookup: CDR1 KGHDR, CDR2 SFDVKD. The ends lost 4 bases at V and 5 bases at J; junction bases unmatched: 6. The CDR3 runs to 15 residues. The CDR3: CATSEPTGGGETQYF. CDR3 DNA: TGTGCCACCAGTGAGCCGACAGGGGGCGGGGAGACCCAGTACTTC.

This rearrangement joins TRBV11-2 to TRBJ2-7; no clear D. Between the trimmed V and J ends, which lost 5 bases and 2 bases, there was a span of 19 bases. The CDR3 loop spans 16 amino acids. Germline V CDR1 and CDR2: SGHAT, FQNNGV. The CDR3 DNA reads as TGTGCCAGCAGCCCCTCCTACTACGGAAGGCCCTACGAGCAGTACTTC. The encoded protein is CASSPSYYGRPYEQYF.